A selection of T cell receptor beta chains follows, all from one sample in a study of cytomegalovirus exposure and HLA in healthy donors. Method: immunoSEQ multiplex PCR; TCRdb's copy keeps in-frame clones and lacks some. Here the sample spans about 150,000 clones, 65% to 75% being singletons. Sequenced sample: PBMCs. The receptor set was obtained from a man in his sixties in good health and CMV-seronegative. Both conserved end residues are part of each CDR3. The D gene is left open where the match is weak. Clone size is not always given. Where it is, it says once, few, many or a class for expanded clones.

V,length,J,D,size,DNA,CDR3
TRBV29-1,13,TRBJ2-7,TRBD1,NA,TGCAGCGTTGGACAGGGAAACTCCTACGAGCAGTACTTC,CSVGQGNSYEQYF
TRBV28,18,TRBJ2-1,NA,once,TGTGCCAGCAGTTTAGCGGGTGACTCGACCATCTCCTACAATGAGCAGTTCTTC,CASSLAGDSTISYNEQFF
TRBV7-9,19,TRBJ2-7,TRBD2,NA,TGTGCCAGCAGCTTAGGGTCGGCTAGCGGGAGGGGGAGCTCCTACGAGCAGTACTTC,CASSLGSASGRGSSYEQYF
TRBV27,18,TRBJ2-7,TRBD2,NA,TGTGCCAGCAGTCTAATAGCCTACGGGACTAGCGGGAGCGACGAGCAGTACTTC,CASSLIAYGTSGSDEQYF
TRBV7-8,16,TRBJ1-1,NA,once,TGTGCCAGCAGCTTAATTGTCCGGACAGTGAACACTGAAGCTTTCTTT,CASSLIVRTVNTEAFF
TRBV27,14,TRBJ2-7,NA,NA,TGTGCCAGCAGTTTGACAGTCAGCTCCTACGAGCAGTACTTC,CASSLTVSSYEQYF
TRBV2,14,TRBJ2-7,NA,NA,TGTGCCAGCAGCCCGTGGGTGGGCACGGGGGAGCAGTACTTC,CASSPWVGTGEQYF
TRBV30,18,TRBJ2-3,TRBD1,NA,TGTGCCTGGCTTTACAGGGGATCCGCCTCTCCGAGCACAGATACGCAGTATTTT,CAWLYRGSASPSTDTQYF
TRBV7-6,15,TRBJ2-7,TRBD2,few,TGTGCCAGCAGCTTAGGAGCGGGAGGGCGGTACGAGCAGTACTTC,CASSLGAGGRYEQYF
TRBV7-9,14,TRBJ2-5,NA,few,TGTGCCAGCAGCCTAACAGGGCCGGGAGAGACCCAGTACTTC,CASSLTGPGETQYF
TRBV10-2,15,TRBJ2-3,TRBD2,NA,TGCGCCAGCAGCGAAGCGGGAGGCTCCACAGATACGCAGTATTTT,CASSEAGGSTDTQYF
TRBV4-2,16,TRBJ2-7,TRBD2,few,TGTGCCAGCAGCCAAGATTTAACTAGCGGGAATTACGAGCAGTACTTC,CASSQDLTSGNYEQYF
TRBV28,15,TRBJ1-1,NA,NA,TGTGCCAGCAGTTTTGAAGGAGCCATGAACACTGAAGCTTTCTTT,CASSFEGAMNTEAFF
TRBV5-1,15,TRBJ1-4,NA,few,TGCGCCAGCAGCTTGGGTACCGAGGAACATGAAAAACTGTTTTTT,CASSLGTEEHEKLFF
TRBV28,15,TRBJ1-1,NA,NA,TGTGCCAGCAGTTTGTCGGGGCGGGGGAACACTGAAGCTTTCTTT,CASSLSGRGNTEAFF
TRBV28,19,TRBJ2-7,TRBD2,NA,TGTGCCAGCACTATGTTAGGTAGACTAGCGGGAGGTCCCAGTAACGAGCAGTACTTC,CASTMLGRLAGGPSNEQYF
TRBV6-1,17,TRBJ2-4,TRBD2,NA,TGTGCCAGCAGTGGGACTAGCGGGAGGGCCCCAGCAAACATTCAGTACTTC,CASSGTSGRAPANIQYF
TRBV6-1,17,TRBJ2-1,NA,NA,TGTGCCAGCAGTGAAGATCACAGGCGAACGGGCTCCAATGAGCAGTTCTTC,CASSEDHRRTGSNEQFF
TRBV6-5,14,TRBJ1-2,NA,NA,TGTGCCAGCAGTTACGAGAGAGGGCTCTATGGCTACACCTTC,CASSYERGLYGYTF
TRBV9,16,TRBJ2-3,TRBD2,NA,TGTGCCAGCAGTTATGGGCTAGCGGGACCTACAGATACGCAGTATTTT,CASSYGLAGPTDTQYF
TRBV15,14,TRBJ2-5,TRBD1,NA,TGTGCCACCAGCAGAGTAGACAGGGAAGAGACCCAGTACTTC,CATSRVDREETQYF
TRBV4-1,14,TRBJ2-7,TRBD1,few,TGCGCCAGCAGCCCCGGGGACAGGGGCTACGAGCAGTACTTC,CASSPGDRGYEQYF
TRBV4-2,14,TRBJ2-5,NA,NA,TGTGCCAGCAGCCAAGTGGGTAGCGAATTGACCCAGTACTTC,CASSQVGSELTQYF
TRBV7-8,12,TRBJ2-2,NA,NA,TGTGCCAGCAGCTTACGGACCGGGGAGCTGTTTTTT,CASSLRTGELFF
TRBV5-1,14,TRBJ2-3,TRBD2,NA,TGCGCCAGCAGCTTGGCGGGAGGGACAGATACGCAGTATTTT,CASSLAGGTDTQYF
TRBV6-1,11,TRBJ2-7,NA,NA,TGTGCCAGCAGTGAACTAGCCGAGCAGTACTTC,CASSELAEQYF
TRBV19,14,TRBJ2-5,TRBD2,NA,TGTGCCAGTAGTATTACAGGCGGGAGGCTGACCCAGTACTTC,CASSITGGRLTQYF
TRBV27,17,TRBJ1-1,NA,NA,TGTGCCAGCAGTTTATCCGGCAGGGTGTTATCGGGGGCTGAAGCTTTCTTT,CASSLSGRVLSGAEAFF
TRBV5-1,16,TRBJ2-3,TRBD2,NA,TGCGCCAGCAGCGGGGGACTAGCGGGAGTTATAGATACGCAGTATTTT,CASSGGLAGVIDTQYF
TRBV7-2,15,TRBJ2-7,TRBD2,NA,TGTGCCAGCAGCCTTAGCGGGGCTCCCTCCTACGAGCAGTACTTC,CASSLSGAPSYEQYF
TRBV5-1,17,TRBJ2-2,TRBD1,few,TGCGCCAGCAGCTCTAGACTGCCGGGACAGCCCACCGGGGAGCTGTTTTTT,CASSSRLPGQPTGELFF
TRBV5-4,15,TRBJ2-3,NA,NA,TGTGCCAGCAGCTTGGGCGGGGCGAGCACAGATACGCAGTATTTT,CASSLGGASTDTQYF
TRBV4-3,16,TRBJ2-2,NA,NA,TGCGCCAGCAGCCAAGATTTCAGCGTAGACACCGGGGAGCTGTTTTTT,CASSQDFSVDTGELFF
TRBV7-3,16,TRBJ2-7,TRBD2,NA,TGTGCCAGCAGCTCTGCGGGAGGTTCCCTTACCTACGAGCAGTACTTC,CASSSAGGSLTYEQYF
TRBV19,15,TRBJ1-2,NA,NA,TGTGCCAGTAATTCGAAACCCCGGGGTCAATATGGCTACACCTTC,CASNSKPRGQYGYTF
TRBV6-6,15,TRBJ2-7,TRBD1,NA,TGTGCCAGCAGCCCTGGCCAACAGGGGGCCTACGAGCAGTACTTC,CASSPGQQGAYEQYF
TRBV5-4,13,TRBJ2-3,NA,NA,TGTGCCAGCAGCTATTGGGCTCAAGATACGCAGTATTTT,CASSYWAQDTQYF
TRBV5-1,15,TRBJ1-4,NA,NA,TGCGCCAGCAGCTTGGAAGGGAGCGCTAATGAAAAACTGTTTTTT,CASSLEGSANEKLFF
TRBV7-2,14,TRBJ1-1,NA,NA,TGTGCCAGCAGCTTAAGCAGGGCGAACACTGAAGCTTTCTTT,CASSLSRANTEAFF
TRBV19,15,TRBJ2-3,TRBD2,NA,TGTGCCAGTAGTGGCGGGACTAGCGGCACAGATACGCAGTATTTT,CASSGGTSGTDTQYF
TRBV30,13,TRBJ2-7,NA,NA,TGTGCCTGGAGTGGATCGAGCTCCTACGAGCAGTACTTC,CAWSGSSSYEQYF
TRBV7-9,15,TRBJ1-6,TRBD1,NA,TGTGCCAGCAGCTCCGGGGGACAGAATAATTCACCCCTCCACTTT,CASSSGGQNNSPLHF
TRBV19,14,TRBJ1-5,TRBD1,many,TGTGCCAGTAGCGTGACAGGGGGCCATCAGCCCCAGCATTTT,CASSVTGGHQPQHF
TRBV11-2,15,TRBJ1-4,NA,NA,TGTGCCAGCAGCTTAAGCATCTTTCCTAATGAAAAACTGTTTTTT,CASSLSIFPNEKLFF
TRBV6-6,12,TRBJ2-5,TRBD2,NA,TGTGCTTCTAGCGGGAGGGAAGAGACCCAGTACTTC,CASSGREETQYF
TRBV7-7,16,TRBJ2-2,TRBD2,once,TGTGCCAGCAGCTCAGTGCGGGAGGCTAACACCGGGGAGCTGTTTTTT,CASSSVREANTGELFF
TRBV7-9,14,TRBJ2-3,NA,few,TGTGCCAGCAGCACCCGACTAGTGCCAGATACGCAGTATTTT,CASSTRLVPDTQYF
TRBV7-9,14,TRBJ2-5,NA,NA,TGTGCCAGCAGCCCGCGGAGGAACCAAGAGACCCAGTACTTC,CASSPRRNQETQYF
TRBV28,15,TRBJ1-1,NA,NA,TGTGCCAGCAATTCCCAGGGTGAGGAGTACACTGAAGCTTTCTTT,CASNSQGEEYTEAFF
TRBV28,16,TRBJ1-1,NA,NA,TGTGCCAGCAGTTTGCACACTGGCTCGGCGGCCGCTGAAGCTTTCTTT,CASSLHTGSAAAEAFF
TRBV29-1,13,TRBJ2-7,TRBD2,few,TGCAGCGTTGGTGGGACTAGCGGCTACGAGCAGTACTTC,CSVGGTSGYEQYF
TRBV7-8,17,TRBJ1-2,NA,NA,TGTGCCAGCAGCTTAAGGAGATCTGCTACACCGGGGGGTGGCTACACCTTC,CASSLRRSATPGGGYTF
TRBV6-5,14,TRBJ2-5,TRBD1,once,TGTGCCAGCAGTTTGGACAGGGGGCAAGAGACCCAGTACTTC,CASSLDRGQETQYF
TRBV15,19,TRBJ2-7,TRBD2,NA,TGTGCCACCAGCAGAGTCTGGCCCGTGGGGAGCGGGGGCTCCTACGAGCAGTACTTC,CATSRVWPVGSGGSYEQYF
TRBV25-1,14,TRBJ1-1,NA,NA,TGTGCCAGCAGCACACACAGGGAGTACACTGAAGCTTTCTTT,CASSTHREYTEAFF
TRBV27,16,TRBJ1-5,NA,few,TGTGCCAGCAGTTTGGGGGTGGGGGGAGGCAATCAGCCCCAGCATTTT,CASSLGVGGGNQPQHF
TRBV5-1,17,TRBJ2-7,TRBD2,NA,TGCGCCAGCAGCCGACTATGGACTAGCGGGACTTCCTACGAGCAGTACTTC,CASSRLWTSGTSYEQYF
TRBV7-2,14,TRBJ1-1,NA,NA,TGTGCCAGCAGCCGTCGGACGGGAGACACTGAAGCTTTCTTT,CASSRRTGDTEAFF